The sequence of this T cell receptor beta chain was determined in a study of blood T cell repertoires in COVID-19. Original processing notes: Researchers report that nucleated cell counts were estimated from reference gene primer amplification. Clones were read by immunoSEQ multiplex PCR, and TCRdb kept only the in-frame ones, dropping some. V and J calls and clone size are copied from that table; D and trimming were computed from the DNA. Among 150,000 to 200,000 clones, around 75% were seen once, and the ten largest hold approximately 5.9%. The V end lost 8 bases, the J end lost 5 bases, and 15 bases lay between the germline ends. The CDR3 loop spans 13 amino acids. Germline loops: CDR1 ENHRY, CDR2 SYGVKD. The Seattle site enrolled patients during active infection and followed them longitudinally.

The sample was peripheral blood. This rearrangement joins TRBV10-3 to TRBJ2-5; D perhaps matches TRBD1 (5 bases). The clonotype comes from a woman in her thirties or forties with COVID-19, enrolled during active disease. DNA of the CDR3: TGTGCCATCCGACAGAGCCCCGAGGAGACCCAGTACTTC. Protein sequence: CAIRQSPEETQYF.